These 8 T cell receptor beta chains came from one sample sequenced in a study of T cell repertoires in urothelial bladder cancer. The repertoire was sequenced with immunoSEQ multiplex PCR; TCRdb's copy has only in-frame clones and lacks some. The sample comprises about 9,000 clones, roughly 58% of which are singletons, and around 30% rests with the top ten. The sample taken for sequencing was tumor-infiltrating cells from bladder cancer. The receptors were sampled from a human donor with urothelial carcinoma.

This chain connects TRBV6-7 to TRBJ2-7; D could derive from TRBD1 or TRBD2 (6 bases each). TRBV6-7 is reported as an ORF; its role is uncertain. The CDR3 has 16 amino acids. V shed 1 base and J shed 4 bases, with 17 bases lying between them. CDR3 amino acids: CASSYYPDEGGYEQYF. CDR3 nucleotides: TGTGCCAGCAGTTACTATCCCGACGAGGGGGGTTACGAGCAGTACTTC.

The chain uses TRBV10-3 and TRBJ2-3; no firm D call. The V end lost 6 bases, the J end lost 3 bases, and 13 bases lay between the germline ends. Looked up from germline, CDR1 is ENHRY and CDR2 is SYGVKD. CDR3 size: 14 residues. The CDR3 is CAIREGQATDTQYF. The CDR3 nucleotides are TGTGCCATCAGGGAAGGTCAGGCGACAGATACGCAGTATTTT.

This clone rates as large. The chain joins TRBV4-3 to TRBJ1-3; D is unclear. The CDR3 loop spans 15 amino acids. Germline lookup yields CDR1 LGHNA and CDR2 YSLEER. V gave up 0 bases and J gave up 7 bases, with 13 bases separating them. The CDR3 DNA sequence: TGCGCCAGCAGCCAAGAGTCGGGCCTTGGGAACACCATATATTTT. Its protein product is CASSQESGLGNTIYF.

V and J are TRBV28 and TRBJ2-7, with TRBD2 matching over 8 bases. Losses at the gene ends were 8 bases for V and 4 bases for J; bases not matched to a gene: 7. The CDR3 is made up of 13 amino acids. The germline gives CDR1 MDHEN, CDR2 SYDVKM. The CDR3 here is CASSGGGRYEQYF. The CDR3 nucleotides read TGTGCCAGCTCTGGCGGGGGGCGATACGAGCAGTACTTC.

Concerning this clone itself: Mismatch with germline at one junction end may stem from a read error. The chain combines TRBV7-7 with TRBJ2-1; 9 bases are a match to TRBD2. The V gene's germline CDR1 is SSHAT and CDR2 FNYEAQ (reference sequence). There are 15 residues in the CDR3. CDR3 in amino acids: CASSVAGASYNEQFF. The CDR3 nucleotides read TGTGCCAGCAGCGTAGCGGGGGCCTCCTACAATGAGCAGTTCTTC.

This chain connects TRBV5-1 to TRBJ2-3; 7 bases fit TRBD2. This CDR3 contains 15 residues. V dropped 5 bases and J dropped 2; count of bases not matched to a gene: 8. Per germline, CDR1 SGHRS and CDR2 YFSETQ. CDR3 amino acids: CASSRGLPDTDTQYF. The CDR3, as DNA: TGCGCCAGCAGTCGGGGACTACCCGACACAGATACGCAGTATTTT.

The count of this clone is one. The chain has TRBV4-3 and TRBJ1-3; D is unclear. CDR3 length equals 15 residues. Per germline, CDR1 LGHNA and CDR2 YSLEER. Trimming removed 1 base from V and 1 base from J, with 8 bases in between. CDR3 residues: CASSQGVMSGNTIYF. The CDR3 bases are TGCGCCAGCAGCCAAGGGGTAATGTCTGGAAACACCATATATTTT.

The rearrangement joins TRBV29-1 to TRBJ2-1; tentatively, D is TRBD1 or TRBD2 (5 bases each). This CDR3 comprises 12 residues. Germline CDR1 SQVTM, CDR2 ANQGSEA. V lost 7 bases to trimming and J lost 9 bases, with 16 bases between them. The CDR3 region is CSGGPRPGEQFF. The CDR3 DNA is TGCAGCGGGGGACCACGGCCCGGTGAGCAGTTCTTC.